This passage covers 19 T cell receptor beta chains from one sample sequenced in a study of CXCR3-negative and CXCR3-positive naive CD8 T cells. Preparation of TRB cDNA libraries relied on 5' RACE carrying UMI labels. TCRdb reprocessed the 5' RACE reads, keeping one entry per CDR3 protein, no DNA. The sample totals 100,000 or so distinct CDR3 sequences. Source material: naive CXCR3- CD8+ T cells from blood. The subset was: CD45RO-CCR7+CD27+CD95- naive CD8+ T cells lacking CXCR3 (TNR3-). These receptors were collected from a human donor in good health. Some clones in this sample may be carry-over from other donors' samples.

The chain couples TRBV20-1 to TRBJ1-1; with no DNA, the TCRdb D assignment of TRBD1 cannot be verified. This CDR3 is built from 14 residues. Germline V lookup: CDR1 DFQATT, CDR2 SNEGSKA (reference sequence). CDR3: CSAREPDSLTEAFF.

The chain links TRBV29-1 to TRBJ2-2; TCRdb names TRBD2, which stays unverified in the absence of DNA. CDR3 length: 16 amino acids. Germline CDR1 SQVTM, CDR2 ANQGSEA. The CDR3 sequence is CSVGDGAGDYTGELFF.

J is TRBJ2-7 and V is TRBV16. The CDR3 has 12 amino acids. The germline V gene has CDR1 KGHSY and CDR2 FQNENV. CDR3 sequence reads: CASSPQAYEQYF.

The chain uses TRBV7-9 and TRBJ2-7. The CDR3 sequence is 14 residues long. Germline values: CDR1 SEHNR, CDR2 FQNEAQ (reference sequence). The CDR3 loop reads CASSSVRSDYEQYF.

The rearrangement uses TRBV3-1 and TRBJ2-7. Germline V gives CDR1 LGHDT, CDR2 YNNKEL (reference sequence). The CDR3 is made up of 13 amino acids. CDR3: CASSQANTYEQYF.

The chain joins TRBV15 to TRBJ2-1; TCRdb's D gene call, TRBD1, goes unchecked for lack of DNA. The germline V gene has CDR1 LNHNV and CDR2 YYDKDF (reference sequence). CDR3 length: 14 residues. CDR3 protein: CATSRQGTYNEQFF. Filled out from reference TRBV15 and TRBJ2-1, the complete variable domain reads DAMVIQNPRYQVTQFGKPVTLSCSQTLNHNVMYWYQQKSSQAPKLLFHYYDKDFNNEADTPDNFQSRRPNTSFCFLDIRSPGLGDTAMYLCATSRQGTYNEQFFGPGTRLTVL.

The gene calls are TRBV5-1 and TRBJ1-6. The CDR3 runs to 15 residues. Per the germline V gene, CDR1 is SGHRS and CDR2 is YFSETQ. The CDR3 is CASSWAETYNSPLHF.

V usage is TRBV7-6 and J usage is TRBJ2-3; the D call from TCRdb, TRBD1, cannot be confirmed without DNA. The CDR3 length is 16 residues. CDR1 and CDR2 (germline): SGHVS, FNYEAQ. This CDR3 is CASSLATGGLTDTQYF.

The chain couples TRBV7-2 to TRBJ2-7; TCRdb lists TRBD1, though no DNA is available to test this call. In germline, CDR1 is SGHTA, CDR2 FQGNSA. CDR3 length: 16 amino acids. The CDR3 here is CASSQLLGQGVYEQYF.

The chain couples TRBV28 to TRBJ2-1; the D call from TCRdb, TRBD1, cannot be confirmed without DNA. The CDR3 is 15 residues long. Germline lookup yields CDR1 MDHEN and CDR2 SYDVKM. The CDR3 is CASSPDFGQYNEQFF.

The chain employs TRBV29-1 and TRBJ2-1; no DNA is available, so the TRBD2 call from TCRdb remains unchecked. CDR3 length: 13 residues. The germline V gene has CDR1 SQVTM and CDR2 ANQGSEA. The CDR3 sequence is CSVVSGGLDEQFF.

CDR3 loop: CASSLLTPAGGRETQYF. This chain joins TRBV28 and TRBJ2-5; the D call from TCRdb, TRBD2, cannot be confirmed without DNA. The length of the CDR3 is 17 residues. Per the germline V gene, CDR1 is MDHEN and CDR2 is SYDVKM.

The chain combines TRBV4-3 with TRBJ2-7; TCRdb calls TRBD2, which cannot be checked without DNA. This CDR3 spans 16 amino acids. Germline assignment: CDR1 LGHNA and CDR2 YSLEER. CDR3 sequence reads: CASSQDLAEVVYEQYF.

V usage is TRBV5-1 and J usage is TRBJ1-1; the TCRdb call, TRBD1, lacks DNA for checking. In germline, CDR1 is SGHRS, CDR2 YFSETQ. CDR3 length: 16 amino acids. The CDR3 loop is CASSSGPGQGNTEAFF.

Here the CDR3 reads CSVEGLLSALTDTQYF. V usage is TRBV29-1 and J usage is TRBJ2-3; TCRdb returns TRBD1, unconfirmable since there is no DNA. The CDR3 is made up of 16 amino acids. Germline V gene lookup returns CDR1 SQVTM and CDR2 ANQGSEA.

This sequence joins TRBV29-1 and TRBJ2-2; TCRdb lists TRBD1, though no DNA is available to test this call. Looked up from germline, CDR1 is SQVTM and CDR2 is ANQGSEA. This CDR3 has 12 residues. CDR3: CSVTGPTGELFF.

This chain connects TRBV7-3 to TRBJ2-6; TCRdb returns TRBD2, unconfirmable since there is no DNA. The CDR3 has 18 residues. Germline values: CDR1 SGHTA, CDR2 FQGTGA. The CDR3 is CASSLTGLAQLGANVLTF.

J is TRBJ2-1 and V is TRBV7-9. CDR1 is SEHNR, CDR2 FQNEAQ, per germline (reference sequence). The CDR3 runs to 16 residues. The CDR3 sequence: CASSAQGPLSYNEQFF.

The chain joins TRBV29-1 to TRBJ1-2; no DNA is available, so the TRBD1 call from TCRdb remains unchecked. There are 15 residues in the CDR3. The germline V gene has CDR1 SQVTM and CDR2 ANQGSEA. CDR3 sequence: CSVTLGQSAYYGYTF.